This TCR beta chain was sequenced in a study of cytomegalovirus exposure and HLA in healthy donors. Study-level findings and limits: The number of N-insertions in an Asian-associated ancestry cluster was reportedly below the roughly 700-donor mean in a later analysis.

This clone was seen only once. Antigen specificity is unknown. The PCR was carried out with 60 Vbeta primers and 13 Jbeta primers. Sequencing used immunoSEQ multiplex PCR; TCRdb keeps in-frame clones, though not all of them. The profile shows around 150,000 clones, roughly 77% of them singletons. Per germline, CDR1 SGHAT and CDR2 FQNNGV. Trimming took off 1 base at V and 1 base at J, with 13 bases between the two ends. This CDR3 comprises 17 residues. The sequence came from a man between 18 and 35 years old in good health and CMV-seropositive. The V and J genes are TRBV11-2 and TRBJ2-2; maybe TRBD2 (6 bases). The sequencing sample was made of PBMCs. The CDR3 sequence is CASSLAWVSGNTGELFF. CDR3 bases: TGTGCCAGCAGCTTAGCGTGGGTTAGCGGGAACACCGGGGAGCTGTTTTTT.